Below, 18 T cell receptor beta chains from the same sample are listed, as sequenced in a study of OX40 agonist ivuxolimab in advanced cancers. The library was made by the immunoSEQ multiplex PCR assay. This immuneACCESS table, as held by TCRdb, lists in-frame sequences with V and J called but not all clones. Of the missing ones, under half trace to an unresolved V gene in checked studies; the others have no known cause. Within this sample are about 82,000 clones, with 80% to 90% of them counted one time only. The ten largest clones add up to about 0.78% of the sample. The material sequenced was CD4+ or CD8+ T cells sorted from blood, taken in a trial of the OX40 agonist ivuxolimab. Every receptor here comes from an adult with an advanced solid tumor such as melanoma, head and neck, liver or kidney cancer.

This rearrangement joins TRBV7-2 to TRBJ2-1; D is undetermined. V lost 5 bases, J lost 6 bases, and 14 bases lay in between. CDR1 is SGHTA, CDR2 FQGNSA, per germline. This CDR3 region has 14 residues. This CDR3 reads CASSPQPLSNEQFF. CDR3 sequence (DNA): TGTGCCAGCAGCCCCCAACCTTTGTCCAATGAGCAGTTCTTC. Full variable domain (rest looked up from reference TRBV7-2 and TRBJ2-1): GAGVSQSPSNKVTEKGKDVELRCDPISGHTALYWYRQSLGQGLEFLIYFQGNSAPDKSGLPSDRFSAERTGGSVSTLTIQRTQQEDSAVYLCASSPQPLSNEQFFGPGTRLTVL.

The chain carries TRBV5-6 and TRBJ2-7; 9 bases line up with TRBD1. CDR1 and CDR2 (germline): SGHDT, YYEEEE. The CDR3 extends over 16 amino acids. The J segment lost 0 bases and the V segment lost 4 bases, leaving 8 bases of the junction unmatched. The CDR3 reads CASSPGQGSISYEQYF. CDR3 in DNA: TGTGCCAGCAGCCCGGGACAGGGCTCTATCTCCTACGAGCAGTACTTC.

The J gene is TRBJ2-7, the V gene TRBV5-1, with D hard to call. The CDR3 contains 13 residues. Germline CDR1 is SGHRS and CDR2 is YFSETQ. Trimming shortened V by 0 bases and J by 2 bases, and 6 bases separated the two germline ends. DNA of the CDR3: TGCGCCAGCAGCTTGGACACGACCTACGAGCAGTACTTC. This sequence encodes CASSLDTTYEQYF.

This rearrangement joins TRBV7-3 to TRBJ2-3, with TRBD1 matching 7 bases. The CDR3 is 14 residues long. V trimming: 3 bases; J trimming: 2 bases; junction bases outside the gene matches: 2. The germline gives CDR1 SGHTA, CDR2 FQGTGA. The CDR3, as DNA: TGTGCCAGCAGCTTTACAGGGGACACAGATACGCAGTATTTT. As protein: CASSFTGDTDTQYF.

CDR3 DNA: TGTGCCAGCAGCCCCGATACAGGGATCAATGAGCAGTTCTTC. This codes for CASSPDTGINEQFF. The chain uses TRBV7-2 and TRBJ2-1; possibly TRBD1 for D (6 bases). There are 14 residues in the CDR3. CDR1 SGHTA and CDR2 FQGNSA come from the germline V gene. Trimming pared 5 bases from V and 6 bases from J, leaving 14 bases between.

The rearrangement links TRBV10-3 to TRBJ2-5; D gene uncertain. The CDR3 extends over 15 amino acids. The ends were cut back, 3 bases at V and 1 base at J, with 12 bases in the middle. Germline CDR1 and CDR2: ENHRY and SYGVKD. For the CDR3, the DNA is TGTGCCATCAGTGATCCACGCAGCCCCCAAGAGACCCAGTACTTC. Amino acids: CAISDPRSPQETQYF.

The chain has TRBV5-1 and TRBJ2-7; the D is unclear. CDR1 is SGHRS, CDR2 YFSETQ, per germline. The length of the CDR3 is 14 residues. With 0 bases removed from V and 5 bases from J, the gap between germline ends came to 12 bases. CDR3 residues: CASSLANPGHEQYF. The CDR3, as DNA: TGCGCCAGCAGCTTGGCCAATCCTGGCCACGAGCAGTACTTC.

The rearrangement links TRBV9 to TRBJ2-7, with 7 positions matching TRBD1. V shed 4 bases and J 4 bases; nucleotides not matched to a gene: 11. This CDR3 is built from 15 residues. Germline V gives CDR1 SGDLS, CDR2 YYNGEE. Written as DNA, the CDR3 is TGTGCCAGCAGCCCCACTAGGGACAGACCTTACGAGCAGTACTTC. Translating gives CASSPTRDRPYEQYF.

The chain recombines TRBV7-6 with TRBJ2-3; D gene uncertain. The ends were cut back, 4 bases at V and 7 bases at J, with 18 bases in the middle. The CDR3 has 15 residues. CDR1 and CDR2 from the germline V gene are SGHVS and FNYEAQ. Written as DNA, the CDR3 is TGTGCCAGCAGCTCCACCCCATCATGGTCGAATACGCAGTATTTT. It yields the protein CASSSTPSWSNTQYF.

The CDR3 sequence is CASSKGGRGLEAFF. For the CDR3, the DNA is TGTGCCAGCAGTAAGGGAGGGAGGGGTCTTGAAGCTTTCTTT. V and J are TRBV28 and TRBJ1-1; D might be TRBD1 (5 bases). The CDR3 totals 14 residues. Germline V gene lookup returns CDR1 MDHEN and CDR2 SYDVKM. V lost 5 bases, J lost 7 bases, and 17 bases lay in between.

This clone was seen more than once but under ten times. This chain joins TRBV5-6 and TRBJ1-2; D possibly corresponds to TRBD1 (6 bases). The CDR3 runs 13 residues. Germline CDR1 SGHDT, CDR2 YYEEEE. The V end was cut by 4 bases, the J end by 2 bases, with 9 bases between. The CDR3 nucleotides are TGTGCCAGCAGCCAAGGGGGAAACTATGGCTACACCTTC. Its translation is CASSQGGNYGYTF.

The rearrangement uses TRBV7-8 and TRBJ2-2, with D uncertain. This CDR3 spans 15 amino acids. Germline values: CDR1 SGHVS, CDR2 FQNEAQ. Trimming removed 5 bases at V and 2 bases at J, with 12 bases between. The CDR3 here is CASSPQQINTGELFF. The CDR3, as DNA: TGTGCCAGCAGCCCCCAACAGATAAACACCGGGGAGCTGTTTTTT.

This chain links TRBV5-1 with TRBJ2-1; 10 bases agree with TRBD1. Trimming at V came to 2 bases and at J to 8 bases, leaving 7 bases not matched to a gene. The length of the CDR3 is 15 residues. In germline, CDR1 is SGHRS, CDR2 YFSETQ. The CDR3 spells CASSLALTGGYEQFF. DNA of the CDR3: TGCGCCAGCAGCTTAGCATTGACAGGGGGCTATGAGCAGTTCTTC.

This chain joins TRBV7-2 and TRBJ2-2; weak D call: TRBD2 (5 bases). Trimming stripped 4 bases from V and 8 bases from J, with 17 bases between. The length of the CDR3 is 15 residues. Germline V gene sequence: CDR1 SGHTA, CDR2 FQGNSA. The CDR3 protein is CASSSDIRGGGELFF. CDR3 DNA: TGTGCCAGCAGCTCCGACATTCGCGGAGGAGGGGAGCTGTTTTTT.

The chain is built from TRBV4-1 and TRBJ1-5, with unresolved D. Germline V gene data show CDR1 as MGHRA and CDR2 as YSYEKL. The CDR3 length is 16 residues. Trimming took off 1 base at V and 6 bases at J, with 16 bases between the two ends. Here the CDR3 reads CASSQGTLMRGQPQHF. CDR3 bases: TGCGCCAGCAGCCAAGGGACTTTAATGCGGGGTCAGCCCCAGCATTTT.

The rearrangement uses TRBV5-4 and TRBJ1-1; D possibly corresponds to TRBD1 (6 bases). V gave up 4 bases and J gave up 4 bases, with 14 bases separating them. Looked up from germline, CDR1 is SGHNT and CDR2 is YYREEE (reference sequence). The length of the CDR3 is 14 residues. CDR3 coding DNA: TGTGCCAGCAGCGCGGTCAGGGGACGCACTGAAGCTTTCTTT. This translates into CASSAVRGRTEAFF. The whole variable domain, remainder taken from reference TRBV5-4 and TRBJ1-1, is ETGVTQSPTHLIKTRGQQVTLRCSSQSGHNTVSWYQQALGQGPQFIFQYYREEENGRGNFPPRFSGLQFPNYSSELNVNALELDDSALYLCASSAVRGRTEAFFGQGTRLTVV.

The rearrangement joins TRBV7-2 to TRBJ1-1; D unclear. Trimming removed 3 bases at V and 1 base at J, with 6 bases between. Germline V gene lookup returns CDR1 SGHTA and CDR2 FQGNSA. The CDR3 has 13 amino acids. The CDR3 DNA sequence: TGTGCCAGCAGCTTGGAAAGGAACACTGAAGCTTTCTTT. This gives the protein CASSLERNTEAFF.

This chain links TRBV11-2 with TRBJ2-2; D gene unclear. Germline V CDR1 and CDR2: SGHAT, FQNNGV. The ends were cut back, 1 base at V and 8 bases at J, with 14 bases in the middle. The CDR3 totals 15 residues. CDR3 region: CASSLVGRPNGELFF. CDR3 sequence (DNA): TGTGCCAGCAGCTTAGTGGGCCGCCCCAATGGGGAGCTGTTTTTT.